This TCR beta chain was captured in a study of radiotherapy plus CTLA-4 blockade in lung cancer. The wider study: The study recorded objective responses in approximately 19% of patients and disease control in 31%. General study points: Radiotherapy plus ipilimumab was followed by expansion in blood of tumor-derived TCR clones.

TCRdb's table, derived via immunoSEQ multiplex PCR, lists solely in-frame clones and lacks some. This table holds about 62,000 clones, 70% to 80% found once. With regard to this clone: Its antigen is unknown.

The origin of this receptor is a human donor with non-small cell lung cancer who had a complete response to radiotherapy plus ipilimumab. The material sequenced was peripheral blood, taken from a patient treated with radiotherapy plus ipilimumab.

CDR3 sequence: CSVEVLNGYTF. The CDR3 coding sequence is TGCAGCGTTGAAGTTCTAAATGGCTACACCTTC. The rearrangement joins TRBV29-1 to TRBJ1-2; D is unclear. V was trimmed by 1 base and J by 6 bases, leaving 6 bases between them. The CDR3 covers 11 residues. Germline V CDR1 and CDR2: SQVTM, ANQGSEA.